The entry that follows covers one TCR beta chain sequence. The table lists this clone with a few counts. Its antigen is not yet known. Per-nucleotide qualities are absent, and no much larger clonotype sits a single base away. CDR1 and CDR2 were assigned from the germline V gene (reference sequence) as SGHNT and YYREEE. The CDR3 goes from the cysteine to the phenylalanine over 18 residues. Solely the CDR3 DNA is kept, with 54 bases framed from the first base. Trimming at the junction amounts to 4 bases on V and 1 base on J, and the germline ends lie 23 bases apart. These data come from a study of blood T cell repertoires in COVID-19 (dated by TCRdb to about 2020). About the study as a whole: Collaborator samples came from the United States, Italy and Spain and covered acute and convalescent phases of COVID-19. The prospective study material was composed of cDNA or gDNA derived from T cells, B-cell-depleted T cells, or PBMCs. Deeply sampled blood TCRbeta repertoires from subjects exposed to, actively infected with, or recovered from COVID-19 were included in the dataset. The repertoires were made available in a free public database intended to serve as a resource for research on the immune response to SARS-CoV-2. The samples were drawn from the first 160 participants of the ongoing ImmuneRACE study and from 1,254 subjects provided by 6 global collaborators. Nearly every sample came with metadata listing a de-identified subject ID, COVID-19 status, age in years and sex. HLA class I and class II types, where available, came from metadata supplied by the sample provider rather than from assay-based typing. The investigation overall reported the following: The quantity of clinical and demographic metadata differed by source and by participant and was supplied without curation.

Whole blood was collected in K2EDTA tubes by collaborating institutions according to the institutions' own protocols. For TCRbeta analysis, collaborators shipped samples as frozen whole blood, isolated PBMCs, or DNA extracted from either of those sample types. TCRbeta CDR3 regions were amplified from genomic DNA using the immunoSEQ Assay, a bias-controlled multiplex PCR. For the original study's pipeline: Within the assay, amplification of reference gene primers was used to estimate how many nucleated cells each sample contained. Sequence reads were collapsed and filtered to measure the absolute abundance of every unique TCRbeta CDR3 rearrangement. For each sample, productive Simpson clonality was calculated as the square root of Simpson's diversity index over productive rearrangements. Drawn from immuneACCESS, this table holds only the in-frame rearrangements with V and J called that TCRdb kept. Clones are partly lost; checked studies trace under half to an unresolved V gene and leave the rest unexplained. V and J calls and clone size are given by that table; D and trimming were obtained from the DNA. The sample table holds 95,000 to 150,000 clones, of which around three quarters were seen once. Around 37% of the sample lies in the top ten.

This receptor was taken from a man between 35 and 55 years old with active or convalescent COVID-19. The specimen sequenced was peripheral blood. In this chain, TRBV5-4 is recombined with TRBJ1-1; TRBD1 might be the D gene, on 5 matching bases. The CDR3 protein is CASSRTLGGVQTNTEAFF. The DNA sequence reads TGTGCCAGCAGCCGAACCCTGGGAGGGGTACAGACGAACACTGAAGCTTTCTTT.